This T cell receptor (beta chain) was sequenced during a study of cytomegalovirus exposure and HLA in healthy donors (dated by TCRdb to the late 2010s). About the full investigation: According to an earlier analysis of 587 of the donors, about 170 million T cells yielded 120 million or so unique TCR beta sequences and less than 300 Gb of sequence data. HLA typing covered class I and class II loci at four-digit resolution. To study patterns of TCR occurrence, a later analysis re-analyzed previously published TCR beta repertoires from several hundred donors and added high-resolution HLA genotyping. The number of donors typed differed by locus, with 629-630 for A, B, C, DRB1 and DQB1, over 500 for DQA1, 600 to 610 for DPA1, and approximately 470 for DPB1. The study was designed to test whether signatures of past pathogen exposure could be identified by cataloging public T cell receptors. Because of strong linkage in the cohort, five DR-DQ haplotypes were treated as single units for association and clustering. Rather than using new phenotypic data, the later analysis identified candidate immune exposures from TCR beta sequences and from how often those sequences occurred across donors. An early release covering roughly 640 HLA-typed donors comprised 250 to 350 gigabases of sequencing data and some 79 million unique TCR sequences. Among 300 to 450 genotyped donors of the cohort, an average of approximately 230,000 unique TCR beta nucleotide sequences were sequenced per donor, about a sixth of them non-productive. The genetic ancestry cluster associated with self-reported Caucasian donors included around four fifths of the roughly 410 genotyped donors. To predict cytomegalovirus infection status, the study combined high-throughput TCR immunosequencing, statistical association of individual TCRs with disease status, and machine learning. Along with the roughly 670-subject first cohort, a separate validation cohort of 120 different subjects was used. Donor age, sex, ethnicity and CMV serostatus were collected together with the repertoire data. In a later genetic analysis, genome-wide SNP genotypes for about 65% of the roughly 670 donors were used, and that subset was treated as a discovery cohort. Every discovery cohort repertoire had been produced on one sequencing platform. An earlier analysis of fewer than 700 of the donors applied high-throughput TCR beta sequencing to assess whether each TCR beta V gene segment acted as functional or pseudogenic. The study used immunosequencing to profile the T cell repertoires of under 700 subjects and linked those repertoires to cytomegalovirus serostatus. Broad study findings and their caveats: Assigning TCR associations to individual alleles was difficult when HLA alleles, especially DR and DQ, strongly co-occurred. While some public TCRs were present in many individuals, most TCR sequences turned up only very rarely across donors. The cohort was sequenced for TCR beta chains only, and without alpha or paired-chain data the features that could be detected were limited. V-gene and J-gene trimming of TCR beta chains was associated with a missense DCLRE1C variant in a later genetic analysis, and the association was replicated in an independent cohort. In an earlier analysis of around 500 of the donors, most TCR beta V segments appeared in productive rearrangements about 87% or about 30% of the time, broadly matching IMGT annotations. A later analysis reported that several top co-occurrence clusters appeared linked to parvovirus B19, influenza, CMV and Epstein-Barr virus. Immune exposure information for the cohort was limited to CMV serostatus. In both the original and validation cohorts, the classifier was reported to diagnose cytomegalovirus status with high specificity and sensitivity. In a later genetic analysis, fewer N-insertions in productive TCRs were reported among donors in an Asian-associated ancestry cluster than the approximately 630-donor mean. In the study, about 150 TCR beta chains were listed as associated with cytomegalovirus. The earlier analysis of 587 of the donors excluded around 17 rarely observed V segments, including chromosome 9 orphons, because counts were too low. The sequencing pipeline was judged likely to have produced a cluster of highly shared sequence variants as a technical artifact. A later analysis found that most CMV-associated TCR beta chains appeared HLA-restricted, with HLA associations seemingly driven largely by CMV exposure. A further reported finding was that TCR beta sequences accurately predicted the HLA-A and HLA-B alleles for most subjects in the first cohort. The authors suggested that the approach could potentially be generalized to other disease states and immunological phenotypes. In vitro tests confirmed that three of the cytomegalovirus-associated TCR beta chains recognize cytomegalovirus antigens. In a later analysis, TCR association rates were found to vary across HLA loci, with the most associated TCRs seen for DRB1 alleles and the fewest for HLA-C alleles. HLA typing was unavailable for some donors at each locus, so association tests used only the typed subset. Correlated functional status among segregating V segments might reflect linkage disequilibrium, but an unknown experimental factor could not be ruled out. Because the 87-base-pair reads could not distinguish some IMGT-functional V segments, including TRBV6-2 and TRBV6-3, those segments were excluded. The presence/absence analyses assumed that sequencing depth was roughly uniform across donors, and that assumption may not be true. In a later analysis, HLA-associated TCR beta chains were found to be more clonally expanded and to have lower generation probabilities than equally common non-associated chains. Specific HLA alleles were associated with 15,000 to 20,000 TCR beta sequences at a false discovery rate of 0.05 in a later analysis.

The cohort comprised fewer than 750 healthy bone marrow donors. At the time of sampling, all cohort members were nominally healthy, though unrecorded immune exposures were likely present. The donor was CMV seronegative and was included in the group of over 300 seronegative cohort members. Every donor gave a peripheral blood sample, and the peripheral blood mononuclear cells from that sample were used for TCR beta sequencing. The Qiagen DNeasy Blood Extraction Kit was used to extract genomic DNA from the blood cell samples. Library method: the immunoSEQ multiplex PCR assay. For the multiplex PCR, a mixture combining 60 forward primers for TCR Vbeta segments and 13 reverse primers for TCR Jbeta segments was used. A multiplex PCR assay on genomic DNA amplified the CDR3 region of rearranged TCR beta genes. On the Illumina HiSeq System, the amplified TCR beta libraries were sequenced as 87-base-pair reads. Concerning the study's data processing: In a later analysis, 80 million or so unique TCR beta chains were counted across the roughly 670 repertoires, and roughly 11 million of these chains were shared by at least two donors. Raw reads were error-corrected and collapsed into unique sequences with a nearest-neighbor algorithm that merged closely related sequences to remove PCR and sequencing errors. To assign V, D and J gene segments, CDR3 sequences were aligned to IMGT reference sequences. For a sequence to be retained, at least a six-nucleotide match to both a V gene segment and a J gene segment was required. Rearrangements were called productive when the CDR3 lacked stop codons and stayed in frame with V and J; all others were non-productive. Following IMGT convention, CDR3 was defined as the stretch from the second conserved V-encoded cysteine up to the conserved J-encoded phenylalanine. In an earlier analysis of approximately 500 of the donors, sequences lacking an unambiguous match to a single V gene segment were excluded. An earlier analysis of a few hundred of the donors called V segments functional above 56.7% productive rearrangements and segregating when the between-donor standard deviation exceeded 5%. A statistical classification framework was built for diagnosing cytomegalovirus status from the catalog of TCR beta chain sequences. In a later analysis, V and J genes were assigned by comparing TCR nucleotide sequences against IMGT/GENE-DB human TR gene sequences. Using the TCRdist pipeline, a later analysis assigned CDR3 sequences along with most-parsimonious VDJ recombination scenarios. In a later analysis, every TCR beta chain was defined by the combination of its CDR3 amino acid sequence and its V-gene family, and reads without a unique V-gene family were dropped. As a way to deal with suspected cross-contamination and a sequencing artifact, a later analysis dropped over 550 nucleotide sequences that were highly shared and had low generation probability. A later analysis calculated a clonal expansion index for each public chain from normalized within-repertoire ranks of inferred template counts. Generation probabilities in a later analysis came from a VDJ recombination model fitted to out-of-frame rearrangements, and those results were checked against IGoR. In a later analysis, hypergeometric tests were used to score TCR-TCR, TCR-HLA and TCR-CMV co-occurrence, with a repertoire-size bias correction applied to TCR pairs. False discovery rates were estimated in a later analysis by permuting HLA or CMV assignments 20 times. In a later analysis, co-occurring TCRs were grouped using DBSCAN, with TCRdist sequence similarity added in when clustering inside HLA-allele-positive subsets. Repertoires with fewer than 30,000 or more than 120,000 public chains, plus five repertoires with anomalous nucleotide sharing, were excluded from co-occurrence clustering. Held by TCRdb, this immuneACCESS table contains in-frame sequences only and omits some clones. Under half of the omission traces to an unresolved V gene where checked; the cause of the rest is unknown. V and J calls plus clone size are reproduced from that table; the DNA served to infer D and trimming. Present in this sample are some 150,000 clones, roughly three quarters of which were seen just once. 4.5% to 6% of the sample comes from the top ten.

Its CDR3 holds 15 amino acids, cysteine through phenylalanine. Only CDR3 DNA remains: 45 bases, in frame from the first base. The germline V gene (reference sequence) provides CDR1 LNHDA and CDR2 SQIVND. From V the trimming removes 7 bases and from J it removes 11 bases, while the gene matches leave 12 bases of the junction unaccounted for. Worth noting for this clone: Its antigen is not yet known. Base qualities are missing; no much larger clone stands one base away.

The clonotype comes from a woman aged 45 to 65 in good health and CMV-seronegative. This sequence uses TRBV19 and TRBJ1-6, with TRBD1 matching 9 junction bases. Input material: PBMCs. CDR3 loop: CASTLSGQGRTPLHF. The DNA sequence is TGTGCCAGTACCCTGTCGGGACAGGGAAGGACACCCCTCCACTTT.